This note documents a single TCR beta chain sequence. Its antigen is not identified. These data come from a study of blood T cells in healthy people across ages. Study conclusions and caveats: Long-lived donors had more naive CD4+ cells and higher diversity than aged donors.

Primers used in a second PCR of about 7 to 12 cycles were a sample-barcoded 5' primer and a J-beta primer mix. Through a template-switch adaptor with 12 random nucleotides, each cDNA molecule received a tag. TCRdb recomputed calls from the 5' RACE reads with MiXCR, one row per CDR3 protein. The sample has under 700,000 distinct CDR3 sequences; about 24% are singletons. CDR1 is SEHNR and CDR2 is FQNEAQ in the germline V gene (reference sequence). This CDR3 is built from 14 residues. The V gene end was trimmed by 1 base and the J gene end by 5 bases; junction bases not matched to a gene: 2. Researchers report isolating at least 6 million PBMCs per sample. The same specimen was also included in a second study, on T cells of mothers and their children. That paper notes: The study sampled a few healthy Caucasian mothers and their six children.

The material sequenced was blood. The sequence was collected from a boy younger than 18 in good health. The genes are TRBV7-9 and TRBJ2-1; TRBD1 matches at 7 bases. Here the CDR3 DNA reads TGTGCCAGCAGCTTAGACAGGGGAAACAATGAGCAGTTCTTC. Protein: CASSLDRGNNEQFF.